This paragraph reports one TCR beta chain. The antigen remains unidentified. The repertoire was sequenced with immunoSEQ multiplex PCR; TCRdb's copy has only in-frame clones and lacks some. The table has some 45,000 clones, roughly 92% seen once. The data are from a study of tissue T cells after allogeneic stem cell transplantation. Across the study: Graft-versus-host disease patients received grafts, several unmodified and three CD34-selected to deplete T cells. Study-level results: Within patients, tissue anatomy strongly shaped TCR repertoire composition.

This sequence was found in a woman aged 35 to 70 who later had graft-versus-host disease after an allogeneic stem cell transplant. The sequencing here drew on blood, taken before transplantation.

For the CDR3, the DNA is TGTGCCAGCAGCCCATCTGGGACAGGGGCCACCGGGGAGCTGTTTTTT. This encodes CASSPSGTGATGELFF. This sequence joins TRBV7-3 and TRBJ2-2; 10 positions match TRBD1. V lost 5 bases to trimming and J lost 4 bases; unmatched junction nucleotides: 7. The length of the CDR3 is 16 residues. In germline, CDR1 is SGHTA, CDR2 FQGTGA. Combining the CDR3 with reference TRBV7-3 and TRBJ2-2 gives the whole variable domain GAGVSQTPSNKVTEKGKYVELRCDPISGHTALYWYRQSLGQGPEFLIYFQGTGAADDSGLPNDRFFAVRPEGSVSTLKIQRTERGDSAVYLCASSPSGTGATGELFFGEGSRLTVL.